This T cell receptor beta chain appears in the sequencing data of a study of blood T cells in healthy people across ages. As for this clonotype: Its antigen is currently unknown.

The CDR3 is made up of 15 amino acids. Deletions cut 3 bases from V and 11 bases from J, with 22 bases between. Germline lookup yields CDR1 LNHNV and CDR2 YYDKDF (reference sequence). Ranging in age from about 6 to 100, the donors were healthy Caucasian individuals from Russia. Primers used in a second PCR of roughly 6 to 12 cycles were a sample-barcoded 5' primer and a J-beta primer mix. TCRdb reprocessed the 5' RACE reads via MiXCR and lists one record per CDR3 protein. The data hold 1.4 million to 1.5 million distinct CDR3 sequences, with around two fifths observed a single time. Whole-study findings and limits: The unsorted PBMCs prevented any conclusive comparison of naive versus antigen-experienced cells. Nothing was known about donor CMV status, and this possibly confounded expanded clonotype changes.

The gene calls are TRBV15 and TRBJ2-5; D remains ambiguous. The sample was blood. This TCR came from a woman aged 18-35 years in good health. The CDR3 sequence: CATSRAWAEPSEQYF. The CDR3 DNA follows: TGTGCCACCAGCAGGGCGTGGGCGGAGCCCTCTGAGCAGTACTTC.